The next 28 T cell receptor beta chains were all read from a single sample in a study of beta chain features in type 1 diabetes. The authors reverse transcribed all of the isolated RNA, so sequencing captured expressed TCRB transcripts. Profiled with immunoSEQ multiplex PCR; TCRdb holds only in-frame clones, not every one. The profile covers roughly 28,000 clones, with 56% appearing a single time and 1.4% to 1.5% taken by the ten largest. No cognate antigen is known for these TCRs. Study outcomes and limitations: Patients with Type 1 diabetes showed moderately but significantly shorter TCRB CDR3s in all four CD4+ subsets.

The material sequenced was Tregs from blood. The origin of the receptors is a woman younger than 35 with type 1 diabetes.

Here the CDR3 reads CAWSVLSGQGFNYGYTF. As DNA, the CDR3 is TGTGCCTGGAGTGTACTTTCGGGACAGGGATTTAACTATGGCTACACCTTC. The chain has TRBV30 and TRBJ1-2; 9 bases match TRBD1. The J segment lost 1 base and the V segment lost 0 bases, leaving 9 bases of the junction unmatched. CDR1 and CDR2 from the germline V gene are GTSNPN and SVGIG (reference sequence). This CDR3 comprises 17 residues.

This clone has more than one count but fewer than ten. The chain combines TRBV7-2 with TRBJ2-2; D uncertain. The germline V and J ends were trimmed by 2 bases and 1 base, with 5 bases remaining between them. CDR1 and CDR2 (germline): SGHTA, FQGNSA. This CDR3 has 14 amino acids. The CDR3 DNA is TGTGCCAGCAGCTTACTCAGGAACACCGGGGAGCTGTTTTTT. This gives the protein CASSLLRNTGELFF. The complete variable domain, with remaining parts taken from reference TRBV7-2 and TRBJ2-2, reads GAGVSQSPSNKVTEKGKDVELRCDPISGHTALYWYRQSLGQGLEFLIYFQGNSAPDKSGLPSDRFSAERTGGSVSTLTIQRTQQEDSAVYLCASSLLRNTGELFFGEGSRLTVL.

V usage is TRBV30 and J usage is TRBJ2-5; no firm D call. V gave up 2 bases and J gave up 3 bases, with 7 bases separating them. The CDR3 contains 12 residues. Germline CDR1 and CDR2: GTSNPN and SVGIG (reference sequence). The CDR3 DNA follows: TGTGCCTGGAGTTCCAGAAAAGAGACCCAGTACTTC. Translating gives CAWSSRKETQYF.

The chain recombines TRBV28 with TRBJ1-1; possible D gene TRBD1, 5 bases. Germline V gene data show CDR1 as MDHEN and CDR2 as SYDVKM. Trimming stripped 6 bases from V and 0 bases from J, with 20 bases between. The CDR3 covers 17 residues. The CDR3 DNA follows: TGTGCCAGCAGCCCAGGACATCTACCTCGCTTGAACACTGAAGCTTTCTTT. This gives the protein CASSPGHLPRLNTEAFF.

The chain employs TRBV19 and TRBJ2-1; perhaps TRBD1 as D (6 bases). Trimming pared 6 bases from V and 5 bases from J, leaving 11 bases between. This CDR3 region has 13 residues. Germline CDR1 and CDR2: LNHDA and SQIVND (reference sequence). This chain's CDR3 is CASRRQAHNEQFF. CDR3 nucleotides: TGTGCCAGTAGGAGACAGGCTCACAATGAGCAGTTCTTC.

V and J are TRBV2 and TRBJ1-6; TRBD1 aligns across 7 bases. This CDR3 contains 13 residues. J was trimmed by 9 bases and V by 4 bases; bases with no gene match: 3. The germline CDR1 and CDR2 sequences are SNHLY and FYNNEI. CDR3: CASSAQGGSPLHF. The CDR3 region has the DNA TGTGCCAGCAGTGCGCAGGGGGGTTCACCCCTCCACTTT.

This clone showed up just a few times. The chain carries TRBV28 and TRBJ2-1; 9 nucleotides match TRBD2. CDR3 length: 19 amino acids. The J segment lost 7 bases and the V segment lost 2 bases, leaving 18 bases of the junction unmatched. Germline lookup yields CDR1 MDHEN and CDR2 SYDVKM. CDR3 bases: TGTGCCAGCAGTTTAAAACTCCGAGGCCGCGGCGGGGGGGCGAATGAGCAGTTCTTC. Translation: CASSLKLRGRGGGANEQFF.

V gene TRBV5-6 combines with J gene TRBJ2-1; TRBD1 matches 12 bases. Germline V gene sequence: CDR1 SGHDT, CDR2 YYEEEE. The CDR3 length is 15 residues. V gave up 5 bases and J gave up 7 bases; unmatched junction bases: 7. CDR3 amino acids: CASRSGTGGRNEQFF. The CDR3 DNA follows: TGTGCCAGCAGGTCCGGGACAGGGGGCAGGAATGAGCAGTTCTTC. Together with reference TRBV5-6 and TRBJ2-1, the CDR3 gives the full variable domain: DAGVTQSPTHLIKTRGQQVTLRCSPKSGHDTVSWYQQALGQGPQFIFQYYEEEERQRGNFPDRFSGHQFPNYSSELNVNALLLGDSALYLCASRSGTGGRNEQFFGPGTRLTVL.

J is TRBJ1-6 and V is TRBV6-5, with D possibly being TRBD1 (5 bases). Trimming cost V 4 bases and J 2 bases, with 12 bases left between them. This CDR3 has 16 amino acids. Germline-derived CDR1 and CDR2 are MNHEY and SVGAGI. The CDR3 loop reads CASSFGEDTYNSPLHF. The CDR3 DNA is TGTGCCAGCAGTTTTGGGGAGGACACCTATAATTCACCCCTCCACTTT.

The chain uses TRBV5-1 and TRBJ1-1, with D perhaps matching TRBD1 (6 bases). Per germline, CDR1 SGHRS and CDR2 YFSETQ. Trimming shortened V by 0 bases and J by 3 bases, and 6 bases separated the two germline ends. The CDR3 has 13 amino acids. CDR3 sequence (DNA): TGCGCCAGCAGCTTGGACAGGGACACTGAAGCTTTCTTT. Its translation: CASSLDRDTEAFF.

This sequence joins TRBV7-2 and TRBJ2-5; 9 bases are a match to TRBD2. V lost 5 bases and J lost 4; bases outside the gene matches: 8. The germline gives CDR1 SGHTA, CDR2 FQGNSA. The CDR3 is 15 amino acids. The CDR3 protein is CASSSSGSWGETQYF. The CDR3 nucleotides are TGTGCCAGCAGCAGTAGCGGGAGCTGGGGAGAGACCCAGTACTTC.

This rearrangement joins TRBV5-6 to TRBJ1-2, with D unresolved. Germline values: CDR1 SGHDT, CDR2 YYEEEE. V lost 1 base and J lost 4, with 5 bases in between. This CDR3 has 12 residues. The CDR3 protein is CASSLSLYGYTF. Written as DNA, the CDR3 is TGTGCCAGCAGCTTGAGCCTCTATGGCTACACCTTC.

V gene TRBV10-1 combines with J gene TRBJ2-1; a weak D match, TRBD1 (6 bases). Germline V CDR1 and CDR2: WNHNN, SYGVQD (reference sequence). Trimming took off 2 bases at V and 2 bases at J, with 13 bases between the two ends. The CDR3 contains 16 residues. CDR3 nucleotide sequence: TGCGCCAGCAGTGAGGGGGGCCATGGAACCTACAATGAGCAGTTCTTC. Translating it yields CASSEGGHGTYNEQFF.

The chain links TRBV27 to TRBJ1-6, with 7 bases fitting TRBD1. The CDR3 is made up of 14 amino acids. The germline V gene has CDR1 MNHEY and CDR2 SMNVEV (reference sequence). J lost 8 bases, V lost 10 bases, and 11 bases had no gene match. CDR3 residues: CATRQGGRDSPLHF. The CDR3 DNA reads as TGTGCCACACGACAGGGCGGCCGGGATTCACCCCTCCACTTT.

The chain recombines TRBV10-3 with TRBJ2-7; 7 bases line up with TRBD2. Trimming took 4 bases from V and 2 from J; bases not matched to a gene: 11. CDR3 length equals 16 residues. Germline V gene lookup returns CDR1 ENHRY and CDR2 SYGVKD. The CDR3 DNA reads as TGTGCCATCAGTGTGAATGGGGAGGGCCCCACCTACGAGCAGTACTTC. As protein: CAISVNGEGPTYEQYF.

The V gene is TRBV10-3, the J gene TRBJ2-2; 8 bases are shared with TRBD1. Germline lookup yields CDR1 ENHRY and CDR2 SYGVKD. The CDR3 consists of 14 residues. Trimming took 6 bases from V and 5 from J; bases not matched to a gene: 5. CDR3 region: CAIRDREGTGELFF. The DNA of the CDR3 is TGTGCCATCAGGGACAGGGAAGGGACCGGGGAGCTGTTTTTT.

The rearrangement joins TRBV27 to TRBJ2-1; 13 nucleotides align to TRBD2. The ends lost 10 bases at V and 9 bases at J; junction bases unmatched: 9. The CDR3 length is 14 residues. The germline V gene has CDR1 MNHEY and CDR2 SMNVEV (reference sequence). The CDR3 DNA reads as TGTGCCACCTCAGGACTAGCGGGAGTATCTGAGCAGTTCTTC. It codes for CATSGLAGVSEQFF.

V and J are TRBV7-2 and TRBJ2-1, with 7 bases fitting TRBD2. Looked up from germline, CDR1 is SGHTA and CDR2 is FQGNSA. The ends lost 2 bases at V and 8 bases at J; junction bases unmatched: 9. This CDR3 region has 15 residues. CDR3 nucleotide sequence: TGTGCCAGCAGCTTACTGGGGACTACCCGGGATGAGCAGTTCTTC. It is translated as CASSLLGTTRDEQFF. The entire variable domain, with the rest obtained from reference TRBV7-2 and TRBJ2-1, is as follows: GAGVSQSPSNKVTEKGKDVELRCDPISGHTALYWYRQSLGQGLEFLIYFQGNSAPDKSGLPSDRFSAERTGGSVSTLTIQRTQQEDSAVYLCASSLLGTTRDEQFFGPGTRLTVL.

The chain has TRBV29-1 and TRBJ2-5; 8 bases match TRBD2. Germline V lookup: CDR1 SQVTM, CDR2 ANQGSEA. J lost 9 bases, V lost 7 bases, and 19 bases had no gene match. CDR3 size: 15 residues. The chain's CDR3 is CSAQIWGAGAGAQYF. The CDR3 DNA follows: TGCAGCGCTCAAATCTGGGGAGCGGGGGCGGGGGCCCAGTACTTC.

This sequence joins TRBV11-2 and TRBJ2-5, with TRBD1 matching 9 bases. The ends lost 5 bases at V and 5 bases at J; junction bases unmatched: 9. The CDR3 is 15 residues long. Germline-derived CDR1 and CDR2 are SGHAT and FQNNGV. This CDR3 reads CASSRRTGDGETQYF. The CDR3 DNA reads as TGTGCCAGCAGCCGACGGACAGGGGATGGGGAGACCCAGTACTTC.

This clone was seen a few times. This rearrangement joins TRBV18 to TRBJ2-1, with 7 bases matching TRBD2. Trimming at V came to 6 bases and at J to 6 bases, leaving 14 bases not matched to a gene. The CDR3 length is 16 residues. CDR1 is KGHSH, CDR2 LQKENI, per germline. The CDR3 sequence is CASSTDTRERGNEQFF. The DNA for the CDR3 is TGTGCCAGCTCCACAGATACGCGGGAGAGGGGCAATGAGCAGTTCTTC.

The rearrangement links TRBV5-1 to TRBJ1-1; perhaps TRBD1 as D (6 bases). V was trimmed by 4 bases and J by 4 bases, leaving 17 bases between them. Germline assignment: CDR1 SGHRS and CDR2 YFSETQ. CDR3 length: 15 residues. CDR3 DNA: TGCGCCAGCAGCCCCTCGGGGGGGCGCGGCACTGAAGCTTTCTTT. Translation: CASSPSGGRGTEAFF.

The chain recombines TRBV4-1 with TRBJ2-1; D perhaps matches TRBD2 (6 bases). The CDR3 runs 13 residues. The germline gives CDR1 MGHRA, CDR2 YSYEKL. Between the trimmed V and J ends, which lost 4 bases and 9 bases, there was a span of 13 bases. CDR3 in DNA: TGCGCCAGCAGCCTGACTAGGGCACTTGAGCAGTTCTTC. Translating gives CASSLTRALEQFF.

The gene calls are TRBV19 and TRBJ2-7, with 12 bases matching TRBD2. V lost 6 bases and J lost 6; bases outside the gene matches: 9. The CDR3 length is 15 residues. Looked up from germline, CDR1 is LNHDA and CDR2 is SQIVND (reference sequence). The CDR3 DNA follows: TGTGCCAGTAGGGGCAGGACTAGCGGGAAGCTCGAGCAGTACTTC. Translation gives CASRGRTSGKLEQYF.

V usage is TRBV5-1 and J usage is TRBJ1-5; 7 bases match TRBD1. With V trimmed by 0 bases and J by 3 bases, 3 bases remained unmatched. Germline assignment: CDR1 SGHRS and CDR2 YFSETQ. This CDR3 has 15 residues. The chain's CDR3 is CASSLEGAFNQPQHF. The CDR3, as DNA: TGCGCCAGCAGCTTGGAGGGGGCGTTCAATCAGCCCCAGCATTTT.

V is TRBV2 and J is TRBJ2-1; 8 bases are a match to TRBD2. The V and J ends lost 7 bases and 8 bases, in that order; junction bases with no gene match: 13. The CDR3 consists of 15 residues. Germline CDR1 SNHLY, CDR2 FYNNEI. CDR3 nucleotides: TGTGCCAGCACTCCACTCGCGGGAGGCTCCCATGAGCAGTTCTTC. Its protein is CASTPLAGGSHEQFF.

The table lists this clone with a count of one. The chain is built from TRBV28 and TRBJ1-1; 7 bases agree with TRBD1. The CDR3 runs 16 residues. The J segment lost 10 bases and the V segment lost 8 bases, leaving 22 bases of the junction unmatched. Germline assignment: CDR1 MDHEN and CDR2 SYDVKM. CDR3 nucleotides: TGTGCCAGCCCGACCGCGATCGAGGGGGCTTTCCGAGGAGCTTTCTTT. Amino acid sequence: CASPTAIEGAFRGAFF.

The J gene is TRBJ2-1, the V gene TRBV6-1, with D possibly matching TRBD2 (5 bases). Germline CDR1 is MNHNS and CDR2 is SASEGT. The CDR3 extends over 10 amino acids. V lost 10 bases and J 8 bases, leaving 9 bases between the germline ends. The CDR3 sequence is CATLEDEQFF. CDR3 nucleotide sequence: TGTGCCACCCTGGAGGATGAGCAGTTCTTC.